This TCR beta chain originates from a study of CD8+CD57+ T cells in acquired aplastic anemia. This clonotype was seen at least ten times. Profiles of TCR beta VDJ and CDR3 were generated from a genomic DNA template. TCRdb called the reads again in MiXCR, with one record for every CDR3 protein. The table records 95,000 to 150,000 distinct CDR3 sequences, about 60% of them present only once. V lost 4 bases and J lost 0, with 13 bases in between. Germline V gives CDR1 MGHRA, CDR2 YSYEKL. The CDR3 loop spans 16 amino acids. In patients chosen for sequencing, flow cytometry had shown CD8+CD57+ cell expansion.

Source material: sorted CD4+, CD8+, or CD8+CD57+ T cells (not recorded which) from PBMCs. The chain employs TRBV4-1 and TRBJ2-1, with D unclear. This clonotype originated in a human donor with aplastic anemia. CDR3 DNA: TGCGCCAGCAGCCTTGAGATCGAGAGCTCCTACAATGAGCAGTTCTTC. Its translation is CASSLEIESSYNEQFF.